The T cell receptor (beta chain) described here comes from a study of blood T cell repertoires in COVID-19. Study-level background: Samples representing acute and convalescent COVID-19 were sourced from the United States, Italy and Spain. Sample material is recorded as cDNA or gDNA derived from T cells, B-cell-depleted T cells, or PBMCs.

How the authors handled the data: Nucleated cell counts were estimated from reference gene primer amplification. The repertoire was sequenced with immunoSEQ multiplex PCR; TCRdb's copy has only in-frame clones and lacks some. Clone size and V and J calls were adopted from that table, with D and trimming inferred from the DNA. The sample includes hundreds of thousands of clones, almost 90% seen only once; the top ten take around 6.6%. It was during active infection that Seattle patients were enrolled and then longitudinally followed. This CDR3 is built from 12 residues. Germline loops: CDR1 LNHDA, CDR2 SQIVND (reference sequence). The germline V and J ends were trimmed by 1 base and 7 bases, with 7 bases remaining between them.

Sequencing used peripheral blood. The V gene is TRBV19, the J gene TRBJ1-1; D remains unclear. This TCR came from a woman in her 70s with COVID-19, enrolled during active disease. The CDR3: CASSIGMSEAFF. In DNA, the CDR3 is TGTGCCAGTAGTATAGGAATGAGTGAAGCTTTCTTT.